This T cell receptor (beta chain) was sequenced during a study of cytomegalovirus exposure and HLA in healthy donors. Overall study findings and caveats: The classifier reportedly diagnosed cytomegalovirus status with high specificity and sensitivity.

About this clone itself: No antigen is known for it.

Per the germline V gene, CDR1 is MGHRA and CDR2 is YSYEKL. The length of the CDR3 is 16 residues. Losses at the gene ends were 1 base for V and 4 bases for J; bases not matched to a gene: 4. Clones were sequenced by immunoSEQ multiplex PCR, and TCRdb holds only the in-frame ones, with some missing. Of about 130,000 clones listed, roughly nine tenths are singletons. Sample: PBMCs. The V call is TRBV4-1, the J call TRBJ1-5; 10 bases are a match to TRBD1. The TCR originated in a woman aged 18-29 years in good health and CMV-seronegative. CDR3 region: CASSQVGQGINQPQHF. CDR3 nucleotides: TGCGCCAGCAGCCAAGTGGGACAGGGGATAAATCAGCCCCAGCATTTT.